Each of the 4 T cell receptor beta chains below was sequenced from the same sample in a study of Tregs in tolerant kidney transplant recipients. The nonmyeloablative bone marrow transplants came from related graft donors, with transient mixed chimerism. Data came from immunoSEQ multiplex PCR; TCRdb stores just in-frame clones and leaves some out. The table for this sample gives 30,000 to 40,000 clones. This sample comprised CD4+ T cells from blood (PBMCs), obtained 24 months after the transplant. Every receptor here comes from a human patient who received a combined kidney and bone marrow transplant. A share of the T cells may be of graft donor origin.

About this clone itself: The read terminates 3 residues ahead of where the CDR3 ends, so the germline J gene completes it. The V gene is TRBV18, the J gene TRBJ2-1; no clear D gene. Trimming took 4 bases from V and 7 from J, leaving 8 bases between them. Germline V lookup: CDR1 KGHSH, CDR2 LQKENI. The CDR3 length is 12 residues. The CDR3 sequence: CASSLVDNEQFF. The covered CDR3 bases are TGTGCCAGCTCACTAGTCGATAATGAG.

Worth noting for this clone: The sequence runs out 3 residues before the end of the CDR3; the remainder is reconstructed from the germline J gene. The chain recombines TRBV5-1 with TRBJ2-1, with 7 bases fitting TRBD2. Germline V CDR1 and CDR2: SGHRS, YFSETQ. The length of the CDR3 is 16 residues. Trimming removed 3 bases from V and 4 bases from J; junction bases left unmatched: 10. The covered CDR3 bases are TGCGCCAGCAGCTCACTGGGGAGGGGCCGATACAATGAG. Encoded protein: CASSSLGRGRYNE. The whole CDR3 region reads CASSSLGRGRYNEQFF.

With regard to this clone: The sequence runs out 3 residues before the end of the CDR3; the remainder is reconstructed from the germline J gene. The rearrangement joins TRBV4-2 to TRBJ2-3; TRBD2 matches at 7 bases. CDR1 is LGHNA, CDR2 YNFKEQ, per germline. The CDR3 runs 14 residues. J lost 6 bases, V lost 4 bases, and 7 bases had no gene match. CDR3 bases read: TGTGCCAGCAGCCTCCAGCCGGGGGGTGATACG. This encodes CASSLQPGGDT. The CDR3 as a whole reads CASSLQPGGDTQYF.

As for this clone: With the read ending 3 residues before the CDR3 end, the germline J gene is used to fill in that end. This sequence joins TRBV11-2 and TRBJ1-5; D perhaps matches TRBD1 (6 bases). Trimming removed 5 bases from V and 6 bases from J, with 14 bases in between. Germline V CDR1 and CDR2: SGHAT, FQNNGV. The CDR3 spans 14 residues. Incomplete CDR3 DNA: TGTGCCAGCAGCGGCGGGGGGGCAGGTCAGCCC. It codes for CASSGGGAGQP. The complete CDR3 sequence is CASSGGGAGQPQHF.